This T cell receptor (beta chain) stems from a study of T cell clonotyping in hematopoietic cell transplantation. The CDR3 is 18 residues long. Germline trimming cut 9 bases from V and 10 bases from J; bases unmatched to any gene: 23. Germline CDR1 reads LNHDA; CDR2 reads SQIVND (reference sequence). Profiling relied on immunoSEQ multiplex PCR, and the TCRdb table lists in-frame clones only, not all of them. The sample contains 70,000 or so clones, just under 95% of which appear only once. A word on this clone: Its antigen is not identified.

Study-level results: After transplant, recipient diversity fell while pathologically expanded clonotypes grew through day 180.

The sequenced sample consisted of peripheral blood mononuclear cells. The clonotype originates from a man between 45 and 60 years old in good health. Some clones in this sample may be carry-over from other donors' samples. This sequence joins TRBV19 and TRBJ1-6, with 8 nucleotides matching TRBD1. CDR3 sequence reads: CASRSSVTGALSRSPLHF. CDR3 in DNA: TGTGCCAGCCGCTCCTCCGTGACAGGGGCGCTAAGTAGGTCACCCCTCCACTTT.